A single sample is the source of the 27 T cell receptor beta chains below, sequenced in a study of T cells after yellow fever vaccination. TCRdb processed the 5' RACE reads anew with MiXCR; each CDR3 protein has one entry. The sample holds a few hundred thousand distinct CDR3 sequences, less than 9% seen once. The sequencing used CD4+ T cells sorted from PBMCs, collected 15 days after the yellow fever booster vaccination. Receptors were obtained from a man in his thirties or forties who received the YFV17D yellow fever vaccine.

This clonotype has a count of ten or more. The chain couples TRBV11-2 to TRBJ2-3; no clear D gene. The germline V and J ends were trimmed by 0 bases and 4 bases, with 17 bases remaining between them. Germline lookup yields CDR1 SGHAT and CDR2 FQNNGV. The CDR3 extends over 17 amino acids. Written as DNA, the CDR3 is TGTGCCAGCAGCTTAGATGGTGAACGGAGAGGCCCAGATACGCAGTATTTT. Translation: CASSLDGERRGPDTQYF.

This clonotype has ten or more counts. The CDR3 spells CASSWGLADNEQFF. The CDR3 DNA reads TGTGCCAGCAGCTGGGGACTAGCGGATAATGAGCAGTTCTTC. The chain joins TRBV14 to TRBJ2-1, with 11 bases lining up with TRBD2. The V gene's germline CDR1 is SGHDN and CDR2 FVKESK. The CDR3 is 14 amino acids. The V segment lost 5 bases and the J segment 7 bases; nucleotides outside the gene matches: 4.

This clonotype came up many times. The chain employs TRBV7-9 and TRBJ2-1; 8 nucleotides match TRBD2. Germline V gene data show CDR1 as SEHNR and CDR2 as FQNEAQ (reference sequence). The J segment lost 5 bases and the V segment lost 1 base, leaving 4 bases of the junction unmatched. The CDR3 spans 15 residues. CDR3 bases: TGTGCCAGCAGCTTAGGAAGCGGGAGTGACAATGAGCAGTTCTTC. Protein: CASSLGSGSDNEQFF.

CDR3 bases: TGTGCCAGGCCTCGGACAGGGGAGAGGACGAACACCGGGGAGCTGTTTTTT. It encodes CARPRTGERTNTGELFF. This chain connects TRBV6-1 to TRBJ2-2, with TRBD1 matching 9 bases. In germline, CDR1 is MNHNS, CDR2 SASEGT. The CDR3 sequence is 17 residues long. Trimming removed 9 bases from V and 0 bases from J; junction bases left unmatched: 11.

This clonotype showed up many times. The rearrangement joins TRBV15 to TRBJ2-1; D is unclear. The V end was cut by 0 bases, the J end by 6 bases, with 9 bases between. Germline V lookup: CDR1 LNHNV, CDR2 YYDKDF (reference sequence). The CDR3 loop spans 14 amino acids. CDR3 in amino acids: CATSRDQLANEQFF. The CDR3 DNA reads TGTGCCACCAGCAGAGATCAACTGGCCAATGAGCAGTTCTTC.

This clonotype was seen ten or more times. This rearrangement joins TRBV20-1 to TRBJ1-1; no clear D. The V and J ends lost 6 bases and 4 bases respectively, with 15 bases between them. CDR3 length: 13 residues. Germline-derived CDR1 and CDR2 are DFQATT and SNEGSKA (reference sequence). The CDR3 loop is CSANSEWITEAFF. The CDR3 nucleotides are TGCAGTGCCAACTCGGAGTGGATCACTGAAGCTTTCTTT.

This clonotype has more than one count but fewer than ten. This rearrangement joins TRBV28 to TRBJ1-5; D call uncertain. The CDR3 consists of 14 residues. From germline, CDR1 is MDHEN and CDR2 SYDVKM. The V and J ends lost 3 bases and 1 base respectively, with 7 bases between them. The DNA of the CDR3 is TGTGCCAGCAGTTTGAGGTTGAGCAATCAGCCCCAGCATTTT. Residues: CASSLRLSNQPQHF.

This clonotype was observed a few times. The chain recombines TRBV12-3 or TRBV12-4 with TRBJ2-5; D not resolved. Trimming removed 8 bases at V and 4 bases at J, with 11 bases between. The CDR3 consists of 12 residues. CDR3 bases: TGTGCCAGCCTGGAGTTTGGAGAGACCCAGTACTTC. This sequence encodes CASLEFGETQYF.

This clonotype has only a few counts. The chain couples TRBV12-3 or TRBV12-4 to TRBJ2-3, with D possibly being TRBD2 (6 bases). Trimming left V 2 bases short and J 8 bases short, with 14 bases between. This CDR3 is 14 amino acids long. The CDR3, as DNA: TGTGCCAGCAGTTTATTGCGGGGCCCCGCTACGCAGTATTTT. Amino acid sequence: CASSLLRGPATQYF.

This clonotype occurred a few times. The chain links TRBV19 to TRBJ1-5; unclear D gene. From germline, CDR1 is LNHDA and CDR2 SQIVND (reference sequence). Trimming removed 1 base at V and 0 bases at J, with 7 bases between. This CDR3 region has 15 residues. The CDR3 reads CASSIAYSSNQPQHF. The CDR3 DNA reads as TGTGCCAGTAGTATAGCTTACAGTAGCAATCAGCCCCAGCATTTT.

This clonotype was picked up a small number of times. V and J are TRBV5-4 and TRBJ1-4, with a tentative D call TRBD1 (6 bases). V was shortened by 3 bases and J by 5 bases, with 11 bases between the two germline ends. This CDR3 is 14 amino acids long. CDR1 and CDR2 from the germline V gene are SGHNT and YYREEE (reference sequence). CDR3 amino acids: CASSSGQPNEKLFF. In DNA form, the CDR3 reads TGTGCCAGCAGCTCTGGACAGCCAAATGAAAAACTGTTTTTT.

The chain uses TRBV20-1 and TRBJ2-1; 10 nucleotides agree with TRBD2. The germline V gene encodes CDR1 DFQATT and CDR2 SNEGSKA (reference sequence). The V and J ends lost 5 bases and 8 bases, in that order; junction bases with no gene match: 3. The CDR3 is 12 amino acids. The CDR3 nucleotides are TGCAGTGCTCTAGCGGGAGAGGATGAGCAGTTCTTC. Translating gives CSALAGEDEQFF.

This clonotype was found a few times. V usage is TRBV7-2 and J usage is TRBJ2-1; D is unresolved. This CDR3 comprises 15 residues. V dropped 1 base and J dropped 2 bases, with 9 bases sitting between them. Per germline, CDR1 SGHTA and CDR2 FQGNSA. The CDR3: CASSLVLGAYNEQFF. CDR3 sequence (DNA): TGTGCCAGCAGCTTAGTGCTTGGAGCCTACAATGAGCAGTTCTTC.

CDR3 loop: CASSLYLVDTGELFF. The CDR3 nucleotides read TGTGCCAGCAGCCTCTATCTAGTTGACACCGGGGAGCTGTTTTTT. The chain recombines TRBV5-4 with TRBJ2-2; D unresolved. Per the germline V gene, CDR1 is SGHNT and CDR2 is YYREEE (reference sequence). Trimming left V 4 bases short and J 3 bases short, with 13 bases between. The CDR3 length is 15 residues.

This chain joins TRBV4-2 and TRBJ2-2; the match to TRBD1 covers 7 bases. Trimming cost V 0 bases and J 6 bases; bases outside gene matches: 10. The CDR3 is made up of 17 amino acids. Per the germline V gene, CDR1 is LGHNA and CDR2 is YNFKEQ. In DNA, the CDR3 is TGTGCCAGCAGCCAAGATAATCTTGCAGGGGGACCCGGGGAGCTGTTTTTT. Protein product: CASSQDNLAGGPGELFF.

J is TRBJ2-1 and V is TRBV7-9; 9 bases map to TRBD1. Germline V gene lookup returns CDR1 SEHNR and CDR2 FQNEAQ (reference sequence). Germline trimming cut 5 bases from V and 2 bases from J; bases unmatched to any gene: 10. There are 17 residues in the CDR3. CDR3 residues: CASSPLGTGNTYNEQFF. The CDR3 bases are TGTGCCAGCAGCCCCTTAGGGACAGGGAATACCTACAATGAGCAGTTCTTC.

This clonotype was observed a handful of times. V gene TRBV29-1 combines with J gene TRBJ1-5; possibly TRBD1 for D (5 bases). Looked up from germline, CDR1 is SQVTM and CDR2 is ANQGSEA. The CDR3 extends over 13 amino acids. V was pared by 7 bases and J by 3 bases, with 13 bases between. The CDR3 sequence is CSAAGGTNQPQHF. CDR3 DNA sequence: TGCAGCGCCGCGGGGGGAACCAATCAGCCCCAGCATTTT.

This clonotype was observed a handful of times. The gene calls are TRBV11-2 and TRBJ2-1; D is unresolved. The CDR3 is made up of 15 amino acids. Germline CDR1 and CDR2: SGHAT and FQNNGV. V gave up 1 base and J gave up 0 bases, with 7 bases separating them. The CDR3 loop is CASSLAAASYNEQFF. The DNA for the CDR3 is TGTGCCAGCAGCTTAGCGGCGGCCTCCTACAATGAGCAGTTCTTC. Looking up the rest from reference TRBV11-2 and TRBJ2-1 gives the full variable domain: EAGVAQSPRYKIIEKRQSVAFWCNPISGHATLYWYQQILGQGPKLLIQFQNNGVVDDSQLPKDRFSAERLKGVDSTLKIQPAKLEDSAVYLCASSLAAASYNEQFFGPGTRLTVL.

The table lists this clonotype with a few counts. The V gene is TRBV7-2, the J gene TRBJ1-5; no reliable D call. V dropped 5 bases and J dropped 5 bases, with 10 bases sitting between them. The germline CDR1 and CDR2 sequences are SGHTA and FQGNSA. This CDR3 contains 13 residues. The CDR3 spells CASSLSEYQPQHF. Here the CDR3 DNA reads TGTGCCAGCAGCCTATCGGAGTATCAGCCCCAGCATTTT.

This clonotype was detected a few times. The CDR3 reads CSVTDRVLYEQYF. The DNA for the CDR3 is TGCAGCGTAACGGACAGGGTCTTATACGAGCAGTACTTC. The rearrangement uses TRBV29-1 and TRBJ2-7; 8 bases are shared with TRBD1. After removal of 6 bases from V and 4 bases from J, the junction contained 8 bases not matched to a gene. This CDR3 region has 13 residues. Germline V gene data show CDR1 as SQVTM and CDR2 as ANQGSEA.

This clonotype came up a few times. This chain uses TRBV7-2 with TRBJ2-7, with TRBD2 identical over 7 bases. The CDR3 contains 16 residues. Losses at the gene ends were 2 bases for V and 0 bases for J; bases not matched to a gene: 7. CDR1 is SGHTA and CDR2 is FQGNSA in the germline V gene. This CDR3 is CASSLRVGGSSYEQYF. In DNA form, the CDR3 reads TGTGCCAGCAGCTTAAGGGTAGGCGGGAGCTCCTACGAGCAGTACTTC.

The rearrangement uses TRBV4-3 and TRBJ2-1; D gene unclear. Germline V gives CDR1 LGHNA, CDR2 YSLEER. The CDR3 is 15 residues long. V was clipped by 0 bases and J by 4 bases, with 10 bases between them. The CDR3, as DNA: TGCGCCAGCAGCCAAGAACAAGCGCTTTACAATGAGCAGTTCTTC. Its protein product is CASSQEQALYNEQFF.

V gene TRBV7-2 combines with J gene TRBJ1-6; D is possibly TRBD1 (5 bases). This CDR3 is 15 amino acids long. With 1 base removed from V and 2 bases from J, the gap between germline ends came to 6 bases. CDR1 and CDR2 (germline): SGHTA, FQGNSA. This CDR3 is CASSLGGTYNSPLHF. CDR3 sequence (DNA): TGTGCCAGCAGCTTAGGGGGGACCTATAATTCACCCCTCCACTTT.

This clonotype appeared a few times. The chain has TRBV15 and TRBJ1-1, with D unclear. The CDR3 totals 12 residues. Trimming took off 0 bases at V and 10 bases at J, with 9 bases between the two ends. Germline V gene sequence: CDR1 LNHNV, CDR2 YYDKDF (reference sequence). CDR3 loop: CATSREPSAAFF. The CDR3 DNA reads TGTGCCACCAGCAGAGAACCAAGCGCAGCTTTCTTT.

The chain links TRBV20-1 to TRBJ2-3, with a possible D match to TRBD2 (6 bases). Germline values: CDR1 DFQATT, CDR2 SNEGSKA (reference sequence). The V end lost 3 bases, the J end lost 7 bases, and 17 bases lay between the germline ends. The CDR3 sequence is 14 residues long. The CDR3 loop is CSASPIGRSYTQYF. CDR3 in DNA: TGCAGTGCTAGTCCGATCGGGAGATCATATACGCAGTATTTT.

Only a few counts were recorded for this clonotype. The chain joins TRBV7-9 to TRBJ2-5; D might be TRBD1 (5 bases). Trimming cost V 3 bases and J 5 bases, with 16 bases left between them. The V gene's germline CDR1 is SEHNR and CDR2 FQNEAQ (reference sequence). The CDR3 contains 15 residues. CDR3 nucleotide sequence: TGTGCCAGCAGCTTCGGACAAGACTGGCGTGAGACCCAGTACTTC. Translated: CASSFGQDWRETQYF. Full variable domain (rest looked up from reference TRBV7-9 and TRBJ2-5): DTGVSQNPRHKITKRGQNVTFRCDPISEHNRLYWYRQTLGQGPEFLTYFQNEAQLEKSRLLSDRFSAERPKGSFSTLEIQRTEQGDSAMYLCASSFGQDWRETQYFGPGTRLLVL.

The rearrangement uses TRBV3-1 and TRBJ2-1; 7 bases fit TRBD2. Germline V gene lookup returns CDR1 LGHDT and CDR2 YNNKEL (reference sequence). The J segment lost 7 bases and the V segment lost 0 bases, leaving 9 bases of the junction unmatched. CDR3 length: 16 residues. Here the CDR3 reads CASSQDWAGVRNEQFF. Written as DNA, the CDR3 is TGTGCCAGCAGCCAAGATTGGGCGGGAGTAAGGAATGAGCAGTTCTTC.